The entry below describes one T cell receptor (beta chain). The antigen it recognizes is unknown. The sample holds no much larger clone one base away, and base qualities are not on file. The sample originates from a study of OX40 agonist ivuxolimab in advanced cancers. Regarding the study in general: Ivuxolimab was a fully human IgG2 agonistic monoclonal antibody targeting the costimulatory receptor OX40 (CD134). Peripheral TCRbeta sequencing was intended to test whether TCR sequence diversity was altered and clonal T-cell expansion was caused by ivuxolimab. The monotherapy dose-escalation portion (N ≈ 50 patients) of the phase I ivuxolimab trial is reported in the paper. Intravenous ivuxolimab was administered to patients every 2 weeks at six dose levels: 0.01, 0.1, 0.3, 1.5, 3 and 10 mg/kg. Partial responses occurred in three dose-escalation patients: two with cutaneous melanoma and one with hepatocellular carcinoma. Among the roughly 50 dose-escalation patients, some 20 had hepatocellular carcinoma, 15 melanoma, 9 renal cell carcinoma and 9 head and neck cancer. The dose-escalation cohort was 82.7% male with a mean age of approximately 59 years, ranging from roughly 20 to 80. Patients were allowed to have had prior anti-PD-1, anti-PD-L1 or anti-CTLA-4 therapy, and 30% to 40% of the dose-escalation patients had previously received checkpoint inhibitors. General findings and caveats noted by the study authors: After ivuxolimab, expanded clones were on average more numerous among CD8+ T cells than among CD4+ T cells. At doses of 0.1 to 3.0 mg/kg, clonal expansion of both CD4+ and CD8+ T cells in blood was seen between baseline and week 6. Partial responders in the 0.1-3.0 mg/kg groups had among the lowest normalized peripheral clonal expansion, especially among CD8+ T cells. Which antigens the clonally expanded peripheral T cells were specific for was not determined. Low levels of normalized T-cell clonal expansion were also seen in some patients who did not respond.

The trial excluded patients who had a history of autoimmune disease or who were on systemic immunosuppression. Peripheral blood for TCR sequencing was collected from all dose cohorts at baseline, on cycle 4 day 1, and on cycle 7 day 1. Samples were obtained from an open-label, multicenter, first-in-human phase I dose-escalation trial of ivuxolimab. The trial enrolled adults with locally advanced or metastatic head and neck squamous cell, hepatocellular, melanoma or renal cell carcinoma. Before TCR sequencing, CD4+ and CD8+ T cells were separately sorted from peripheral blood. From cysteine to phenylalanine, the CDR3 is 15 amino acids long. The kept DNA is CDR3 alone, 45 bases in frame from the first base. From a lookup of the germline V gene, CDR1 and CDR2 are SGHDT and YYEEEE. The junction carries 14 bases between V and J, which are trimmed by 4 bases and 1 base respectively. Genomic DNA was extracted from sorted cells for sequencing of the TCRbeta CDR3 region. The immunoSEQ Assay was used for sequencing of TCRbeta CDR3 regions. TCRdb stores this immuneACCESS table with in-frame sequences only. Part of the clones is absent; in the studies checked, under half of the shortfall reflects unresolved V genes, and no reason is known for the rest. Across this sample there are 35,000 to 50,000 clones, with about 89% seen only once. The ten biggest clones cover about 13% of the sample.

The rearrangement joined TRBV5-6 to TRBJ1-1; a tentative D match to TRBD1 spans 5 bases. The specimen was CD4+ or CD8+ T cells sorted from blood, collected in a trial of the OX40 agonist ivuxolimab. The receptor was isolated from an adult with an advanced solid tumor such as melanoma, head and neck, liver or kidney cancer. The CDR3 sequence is CASSPPGLRNTEAFF. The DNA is TGTGCCAGCAGCCCGCCGGGACTTAGGAACACTGAAGCTTTCTTT.